A selection of T cell receptor beta chains follows, all from one sample in a study of T cell repertoires in cytomegalovirus infection. TCRdb reprocessed the reads with MiXCR, giving one entry per CDR3 protein. The sample includes around 530,000 distinct CDR3 sequences, around 27% of them seen just once. The material sequenced was PBMCs. The receptors derive from a human donor in good health (CMV status not recorded). Some clones in this sample may be carry-over from other donors' samples. The CDR3 runs from the conserved cysteine through the conserved F or W. A D gene is named only where the DNA matches it firmly. Expanded clones get a size class; other rows say once, few or many, or leave the size out.

abundance,j_gene,d_gene,v_gene,CDR3nt,CDR3aa
few,TRBJ2-6,-,TRBV7-2,TGTGCCAGCAGCCCTTACGTCTTAGGGGCCAACGTCCTGACTTTC,CASSPYVLGANVLTF
-,TRBJ1-1,TRBD1,TRBV7-2,TGTGCCAGCAGCTCGGACAGGACTATGAACACTGAAGCTTTCTTT,CASSSDRTMNTEAFF
-,TRBJ2-2,-,TRBV7-6,TGTGCCAGCAGCTTAGCGCTTTTAGGGCCCACCGGGGAGCTGTTTTTT,CASSLALLGPTGELFF
-,TRBJ2-2,-,TRBV10-3,TGTGCCATCAGTGCCGAGAGCGGAACCGGGGAGCTGTTTTTT,CAISAESGTGELFF
few,TRBJ2-3,-,TRBV11-2,TGTGCCAGCAGCTTAGATAGGACCCGTACAGATACGCAGTATTTT,CASSLDRTRTDTQYF
-,TRBJ2-1,-,TRBV20-1,TGCAGTGCTAGAGATCTATCGGGCTCATACCTCTTAGGAGGCAATGAGCAGTTCTTC,CSARDLSGSYLLGGNEQFF
once,TRBJ2-7,-,TRBV25-1,TGTGCCAGCAGCCCAGGGCCGACAGGGAGGTCAGGCGAGCAGTACTTC,CASSPGPTGRSGEQYF
-,TRBJ2-2,-,TRBV11-2,TGTGCCAGCAGCTTAAGATCACAAACGAACACCGGGGAGCTGTTTTTT,CASSLRSQTNTGELFF
many,TRBJ2-1,-,TRBV12-3/TRBV12-4,TGTGCCAGCAGTTCCCTTTTTAAAAATGAGCAGTTCTTC,CASSSLFKNEQFF
-,TRBJ1-2,-,TRBV4-3,TGCGCCAGCAGCCAAGTACCGGCTAACTATGGCTACACCTTC,CASSQVPANYGYTF
-,TRBJ1-6,-,TRBV27,TGTGCCAGCAGTATGCTACACCGAGGCAGGGATAATTCACCCCTCCACTTT,CASSMLHRGRDNSPLHF
few,TRBJ2-7,-,TRBV7-6,TGTGCCAGCCGCCCCCGAGGCAACTCCTACGAGCAGTACTTC,CASRPRGNSYEQYF
many,TRBJ2-5,-,TRBV12-3/TRBV12-4,TGTGCCAGCAGTGTCCGGGGTGGAGAGACCCAGTACTTC,CASSVRGGETQYF
few,TRBJ1-5,-,TRBV24-1,TGTGCCACCAGTGATTTGTGGGTCGATCAGCCCCAGCATTTT,CATSDLWVDQPQHF
few,TRBJ2-1,-,TRBV6-1,TGTGCCAGCAGGCGGATGGGGGCGGGTAATGAGCAGTTCTTC,CASRRMGAGNEQFF
-,TRBJ2-7,-,TRBV20-1,TGCAGTGCTAGAGCCCCTGCTTACGAGCAGTACTTC,CSARAPAYEQYF
few,TRBJ2-6,TRBD2,TRBV12-3/TRBV12-4,TGTGCCAGCAGGGCGGGAGGGCCCGGGGCCAACGTCCTGACTTTC,CASRAGGPGANVLTF
few,TRBJ2-4,-,TRBV15,TGTGCCACCAGCAGAGGATTAGCCAAAAACATTCAGTACTTC,CATSRGLAKNIQYF
few,TRBJ1-2,-,TRBV10-3,TGTGCCATCAGTGAGTCGCAGGGAAACTATGGCTACACCTTC,CAISESQGNYGYTF
-,TRBJ1-2,-,TRBV20-1,TGCAGTGCCCCAGGGCGCTCTAACTATGGCTACACCTTC,CSAPGRSNYGYTF
few,TRBJ2-3,-,TRBV7-2,TGTGCCAGCGGGGGTATCACAGATACGCAGTATTTT,CASGGITDTQYF
-,TRBJ2-1,-,TRBV19,TGTGCCAGTAGTATAGCTTGGGGTGAGCAGTTCTTC,CASSIAWGEQFF
many,TRBJ2-2,TRBD2,TRBV7-2,TGTGCCAGCAGACAAGCACCGGGACTAGCGGGAGGATCCGGGGAGCTGTTTTTT,CASRQAPGLAGGSGELFF
many,TRBJ2-7,-,TRBV7-6,TGTGCCAGCAGCTTATTAGGGGGTGCCTCCTACGAGCAGTACTTC,CASSLLGGASYEQYF
-,TRBJ2-1,TRBD1,TRBV6-6,TGTGCCAGCGACAGGGGGACCTACAATGAGCAGTTCTTC,CASDRGTYNEQFF
-,TRBJ2-1,TRBD2,TRBV6-5,TGTGCCAGCGGAAGGACTAGCGGGAGGTACAATGAGCAGTTCTTC,CASGRTSGRYNEQFF
few,TRBJ2-1,-,TRBV7-3,TGTGCCAGCAGCTTAGACGGGGGCGAGTACAATGAGCAGTTCTTC,CASSLDGGEYNEQFF
medium-sized,TRBJ2-1,-,TRBV12-5,TGTGCTAGTGGTTTGGTACGAGGCGGGATTTACGATGAGCAGTTCTTC,CASGLVRGGIYDEQFF
few,TRBJ2-3,-,TRBV7-8,TGTGCCAGCAGCTTCGACAGTCAAGATACGCAGTATTTT,CASSFDSQDTQYF
many,TRBJ2-7,-,TRBV7-3,TGTGCCAGCAGCGTCGGGCCAGGCCCCATCTACGAGCAGTACTTC,CASSVGPGPIYEQYF
few,TRBJ2-7,TRBD2,TRBV6-1,TGTGCCAGCAGTACTAGCGGGAACGAGCAGTACTTC,CASSTSGNEQYF
once,TRBJ2-5,TRBD2,TRBV6-6,TGTGCCAGCAGTTACGTTGGACTAGCGGGAGAGTTAGCCGTGGAGACCCAGTACTTC,CASSYVGLAGELAVETQYF
-,TRBJ2-5,-,TRBV24-1,TGTGCCACCAGTGACTCTTTGTCCCCAGTGACCCAGTACTTC,CATSDSLSPVTQYF
-,TRBJ1-1,-,TRBV6-2/TRBV6-3,TGTGCCAGCAGTACCCGTAGCTCCGGGAGTTCGGGCACTGAAGCTTTCTTT,CASSTRSSGSSGTEAFF
-,TRBJ2-1,TRBD2,TRBV6-2/TRBV6-3,TGTGCCAGCAGTTACAGTTCCCTAGCGGGAGTGAATCAAAATGAGCAGTTCTTC,CASSYSSLAGVNQNEQFF
-,TRBJ1-1,-,TRBV20-1,TGCAGTGCTAGAGGAAACAGAGTGGCTGAAGCTTTCTTT,CSARGNRVAEAFF
many,TRBJ1-3,-,TRBV12-3/TRBV12-4,TGTGCCAGCAGCCCTGTGGGGGCTGGAAACACCATATATTTT,CASSPVGAGNTIYF
once,TRBJ1-2,TRBD1,TRBV27,TGTGCCAGCAGTTCCCCAAGGACAGGGAGAGGCGGCTACACCTTC,CASSSPRTGRGGYTF
few,TRBJ1-1,-,TRBV7-9,TGTGCCAGCAGCGCACAGGGTGCAGCCCTTGAAGCTTTCTTT,CASSAQGAALEAFF